This T cell receptor beta chain was found in a study of CD8 T cells in ankylosing spondylitis. Broader study findings: Ankylosing spondylitis blood appeared to carry a characteristic TCR beta motif of roughly eight highly homologous variants. Reports say disease-linked clones showed up significantly more in matched ankylosing spondylitis synovial fluid.

This clonotype has more than one count but fewer than ten. Its specificity is unknown. Generation of TCR beta libraries employed quantitative 5'-RACE incorporating molecular barcodes. TCRdb used MiXCR to reprocess the 5' RACE reads, holding one entry per CDR3 protein. The table includes about 360,000 distinct CDR3 sequences, about 20% detected once. The CDR3 totals 12 residues. V was cut by 5 bases and J by 7 bases, with 8 bases left in between. The germline CDR1 and CDR2 sequences are SEHNR and FQNEAQ (reference sequence). Sequencing used blood, either unsorted or a sorted T cell fraction (not recorded which). This receptor was identified in a male donor with ankylosing spondylitis or in good health (not recorded which). The chain carries TRBV7-9 and TRBJ2-2; D ambiguous. DNA for the CDR3: TGTGCCAGCAGCGCCGGTGGCGGGGAGCTGTTTTTT. Protein sequence: CASSAGGGELFF. Full variable domain (rest looked up from reference TRBV7-9 and TRBJ2-2): DTGVSQNPRHKITKRGQNVTFRCDPISEHNRLYWYRQTLGQGPEFLTYFQNEAQLEKSRLLSDRFSAERPKGSFSTLEIQRTEQGDSAMYLCASSAGGGELFFGEGSRLTVL.